This T cell receptor beta chain derives from a study of shared clonotypes between healthy human individuals. Broader study findings: The study found 4.5% to 5% of naive CD4 clonotypes shared across a handful of donors. Generally, estimated richness proved larger in naive subsets than it did in memory subsets.

Methods used by the authors: Filtering of immunoSEQ junctional sequences could not match full-length read filtering. Profiling relied on immunoSEQ multiplex PCR, and the TCRdb table lists in-frame clones only, not all of them. V, J and clone size reflect that table, while D and trimming were determined from the DNA. This sample carries 2 million to 3 million clones, 80% to 95% of them seen once, and the ten largest clones take roughly 0.39%. Germline CDR1 is MDHEN and CDR2 is SYDVKM. The CDR3 consists of 13 residues. V was trimmed by 1 base and J by 7 bases, leaving 8 bases between them. Of note for this clone: What it binds is not known.

Participating donors were healthy, HIV-negative adults free of recent acute infections or vaccinations. This chain uses TRBV28 with TRBJ2-1; D ambiguous. Sequences were obtained from naive CD4+ T cells from PBMCs. Stated subset: CD45RA+ positively selected. The origin of this receptor is a man between 18 and 35 years old in good health. Some clones in this sample may be carry-over from other donors' samples. The CDR3 protein is CASSLSRANEQFF. In DNA, the CDR3 is TGTGCCAGCAGTTTATCGCGAGCAAATGAGCAGTTCTTC.